Listed below are T cell receptor beta chains from one sample, sequenced in a study of identical twins. One entry per CDR3 protein, called by TCRdb with MiXCR from the 5' RACE reads. The sample contains 300,000 to 400,000 distinct CDR3 sequences, roughly 12% of which appear only once. The sample was also reused in another study, on yellow fever vaccine responses in identical twins.

The source material was CD8+ T cells sorted from blood. The receptors were gathered from a woman aged 18-29 years in good health. Both conserved end residues are part of each CDR3. The order of the fields is D gene, J gene, clone size, V gene, CDR3 protein, CDR3 DNA. D genes are given only for firm matches. Clone size is stated in some rows and not others, as once, few, many or a class when expanded.

NA,TRBJ2-7,NA,TRBV28,CASSHSDRQFYEQYF,TGTGCCAGCAGCCACTCGGACCGGCAATTTTACGAGCAGTACTTC
NA,TRBJ1-2,many,TRBV6-5,CASSYSLDSSYGYTF,TGTGCCAGCAGTTACTCCCTGGACAGTTCCTATGGCTACACCTTC
NA,TRBJ2-7,NA,TRBV28,CASTDPLGGGPYF,TGTGCCAGCACCGACCCCCTAGGGGGGGGGCCCTACTTC
NA,TRBJ2-1,many,TRBV12-3/TRBV12-4,CAGGSYNEQFF,TGTGCCGGCGGATCCTACAATGAGCAGTTCTTC
TRBD2,TRBJ2-1,NA,TRBV7-3,CASSFLSGTSNEQFF,TGTGCCAGCAGCTTTCTGAGCGGGACTAGCAATGAGCAGTTCTTC
NA,TRBJ2-7,NA,TRBV28,CASRPSHSSYEQYF,TGTGCCAGCAGACCTAGCCACTCATCCTACGAGCAGTACTTC
NA,TRBJ1-5,NA,TRBV5-5,CASSPGGGSNQPQHF,TGTGCCAGCAGCCCGGGTGGGGGAAGCAATCAGCCCCAGCATTTT
TRBD1,TRBJ1-2,many,TRBV12-3/TRBV12-4,CASSRTGSYGYTF,TGTGCCAGCAGTCGGACAGGGAGCTATGGCTACACCTTC
TRBD1,TRBJ1-2,NA,TRBV6-1,CASSEGRTGQFNYGYTF,TGTGCCAGCAGTGAAGGGAGGACAGGGCAATTTAACTATGGCTACACCTTC
TRBD2,TRBJ2-1,few,TRBV12-3/TRBV12-4,CASTWTSGNNEQFF,TGTGCCAGCACGTGGACTAGCGGAAACAATGAGCAGTTCTTC
TRBD1,TRBJ2-1,few,TRBV12-3/TRBV12-4,CASNPGQGFNEQFF,TGTGCCAGCAATCCGGGACAGGGGTTCAATGAGCAGTTCTTC
TRBD2,TRBJ2-1,few,TRBV27,CASSLLAGHYNEQFF,TGTGCCAGCAGTCTACTAGCGGGACACTACAATGAGCAGTTCTTC
TRBD1,TRBJ1-1,NA,TRBV25-1,CASSIRGRTEAFF,TGTGCCAGCAGCATCAGGGGGCGAACTGAAGCTTTCTTT
TRBD1,TRBJ1-2,few,TRBV18,CASSPAGDRTNYGYTF,TGTGCCAGCTCACCGGCGGGGGACAGAACTAACTATGGCTACACCTTC
NA,TRBJ2-5,many,TRBV4-1,CASSQAGQFQETQYF,TGCGCCAGCAGCCAAGCCGGACAGTTCCAAGAGACCCAGTACTTC
NA,TRBJ2-7,NA,TRBV20-1,CSARALDSPNAYEQYF,TGCAGTGCTAGAGCCCTAGACAGTCCCAATGCCTACGAGCAGTACTTC
NA,TRBJ2-2,many,TRBV24-1,CATSDLAGDTGELFF,TGTGCCACCAGTGATTTAGCCGGGGACACCGGGGAGCTGTTTTTT
TRBD1,TRBJ1-1,NA,TRBV5-1,CASSLSPGQDMNTEAFF,TGCGCCAGCAGCTTATCTCCGGGACAGGACATGAACACTGAAGCTTTCTTT
TRBD2,TRBJ2-1,few,TRBV4-1,CASSLRRGGRGYNEQFF,TGCGCCAGCAGCCTCCGGAGGGGCGGGAGGGGTTACAATGAGCAGTTCTTC
TRBD2,TRBJ2-5,few,TRBV20-1,CSAGGTSGSLWQETQYF,TGCAGTGCCGGGGGGACTAGCGGGAGTTTGTGGCAAGAGACCCAGTACTTC
NA,TRBJ2-3,few,TRBV20-1,CSARGASHFTDTQYF,TGCAGTGCTAGAGGGGCCAGCCACTTCACAGATACGCAGTATTTT
TRBD2,TRBJ2-1,few,TRBV20-1,CSVPTSGKGVSYNEQFF,TGCAGTGTCCCGACTAGCGGGAAGGGGGTCTCCTACAATGAGCAGTTCTTC
TRBD1,TRBJ1-6,few,TRBV6-5,CASSYDGTDYNSPLHF,TGTGCCAGCAGTTACGACGGGACAGACTATAATTCACCCCTCCACTTT
NA,TRBJ2-5,few,TRBV12-5,CASGHDVRETQYF,TGTGCTAGTGGACATGACGTCCGAGAGACCCAGTACTTC
TRBD2,TRBJ2-1,NA,TRBV25-1,CASSDRQGLAGWNYNEQFF,TGTGCCAGCAGTGATAGGCAGGGACTAGCGGGGTGGAACTACAATGAGCAGTTCTTC
TRBD1,TRBJ2-3,NA,TRBV12-3/TRBV12-4,CASSPDRGHTYYTQYF,TGTGCCAGCAGTCCGGACAGGGGGCATACTTATTATACGCAGTATTTT
NA,TRBJ1-2,few,TRBV6-5,CASSYGKGPYGYTF,TGTGCCAGCAGTTATGGGAAGGGTCCCTATGGCTACACCTTC
NA,TRBJ2-7,few,TRBV11-2,CASSLFVPINSYEQYF,TGTGCCAGCAGCTTATTTGTGCCCATCAACTCTTACGAGCAGTACTTC
NA,TRBJ2-7,few,TRBV20-1,CSAREQGTTLLDNEQYF,TGCAGTGCTAGAGAACAAGGGACAACACTTCTCGACAACGAGCAGTACTTC